This T cell receptor (beta chain) was captured by sequencing in a study of blood T cell repertoires in COVID-19 (dated by TCRdb to about 2020). In terms of the full investigation: The collaborator samples originated in the United States, Italy and Spain and spanned the acute and convalescent phases of COVID-19. A de-identified subject ID, COVID-19 status, age in years and sex were almost always included in the sample metadata. The material from the prospective study consisted of cDNA or gDNA derived from T cells, B-cell-depleted T cells, or PBMCs. Samples came from the ongoing ImmuneRACE study (first 160 participants) plus 1,254 subjects from 6 global collaborators. The repertoires were made available in a free public database intended to serve as a resource for research on the immune response to SARS-CoV-2. Where available, HLA class I and class II types were obtained from metadata supplied by the sample provider rather than from assay-based typing. The dataset comprised deeply sampled blood TCRbeta repertoires from subjects exposed to, actively infected with, or recovered from COVID-19. Summary of the overall study and its limitations: The amount of clinical and demographic metadata varied by source and participant and was provided uncurated.

This clone was counted a few times. What antigen it recognizes has not been identified. No base-level quality is on record; no much larger clone is a single base apart. Each collaborating institution followed its own protocols to collect whole blood in K2EDTA tubes. For TCRbeta analysis, collaborators shipped samples as frozen whole blood, isolated PBMCs, or DNA extracted from either of those sample types. TCRbeta CDR3 regions were amplified from genomic DNA by means of the immunoSEQ Assay, a bias-controlled multiplex PCR. Per the source publication's procedure: The number of nucleated cells in each sample was estimated from the amplification of reference gene primers within the assay. To quantify the absolute abundance of each unique TCRbeta CDR3 rearrangement, sequence reads were collapsed and filtered. For each sample, productive Simpson clonality was calculated as the square root of Simpson's diversity index over productive rearrangements. TCRdb carries this immuneACCESS record with in-frame sequences only. Its versions omit some clonotypes, under half of them owing to an unresolved V gene in the studies checked, with the rest unexplained. That table supplies the V and J calls and clone size; D and trimming were determined from the DNA. This sample has about 55,000 clones in its table, and more than 85% of those were observed once. The ten most abundant clones make up roughly 15% of the sample.

The germline ends are 13 bases apart after V is trimmed by 0 bases and J by 4 bases. The germline V gene yields SGDLS for CDR1 and YYNGEE for CDR2. The CDR3 numbers 15 residues from cysteine through phenylalanine. Kept here is only the CDR3 DNA, which spans 45 bases and is read in frame from base 1. The specimen was peripheral blood. This TCR was sampled from a human donor with active COVID-19. The donor label of this sample is uncertain. Recombination connected TRBV9 to TRBJ1-2; the D segment could be TRBD1, given 6 matching bases. The encoded CDR3 is CASSVAAQGLYGYTF. The base sequence is TGTGCCAGCAGCGTAGCCGCACAGGGTCTCTATGGCTACACCTTC.